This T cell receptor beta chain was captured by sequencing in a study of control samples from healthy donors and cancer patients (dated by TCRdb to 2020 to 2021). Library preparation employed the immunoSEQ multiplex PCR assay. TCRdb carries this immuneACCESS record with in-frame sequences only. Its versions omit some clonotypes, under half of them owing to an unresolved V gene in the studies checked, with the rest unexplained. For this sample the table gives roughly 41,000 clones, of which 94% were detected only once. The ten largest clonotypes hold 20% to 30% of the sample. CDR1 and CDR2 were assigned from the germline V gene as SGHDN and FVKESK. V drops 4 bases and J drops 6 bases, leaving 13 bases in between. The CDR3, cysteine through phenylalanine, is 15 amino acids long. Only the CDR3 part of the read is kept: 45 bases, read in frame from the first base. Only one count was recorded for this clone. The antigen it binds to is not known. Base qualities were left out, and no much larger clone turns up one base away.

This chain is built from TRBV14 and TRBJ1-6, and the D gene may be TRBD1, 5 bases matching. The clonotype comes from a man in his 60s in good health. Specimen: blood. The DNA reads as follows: TGTGCCAGCAGCCGAACAGGAGGTGGTAATTCACCCCTCCACTTT. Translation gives CASSRTGGGNSPLHF. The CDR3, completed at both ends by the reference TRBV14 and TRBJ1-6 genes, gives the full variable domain EAGVTQFPSHSVIEKGQTVTLRCDPISGHDNLYWYRRVMGKEIKFLLHFVKESKQDESGMPNNRFLAERTGGTYSTLKVQPAELEDSGVYFCASSRTGGGNSPLHFGNGTRLTVT.